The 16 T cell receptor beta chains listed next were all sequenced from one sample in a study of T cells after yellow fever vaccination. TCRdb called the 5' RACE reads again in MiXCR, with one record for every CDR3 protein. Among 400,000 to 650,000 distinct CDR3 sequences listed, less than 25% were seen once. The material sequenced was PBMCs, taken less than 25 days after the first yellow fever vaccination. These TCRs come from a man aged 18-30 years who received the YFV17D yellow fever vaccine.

CDR3: CAISSSTAAYEQYV. DNA of the CDR3: TGTGCCATCAGTTCCTCGACGGCAGCCTACGAGCAGTACGTC. The chain uses TRBV10-3 and TRBJ2-7; D uncertain. V lost 5 bases and J 2 bases, leaving 13 bases between the germline ends. The germline gives CDR1 ENHRY, CDR2 SYGVKD. This CDR3 spans 14 amino acids.

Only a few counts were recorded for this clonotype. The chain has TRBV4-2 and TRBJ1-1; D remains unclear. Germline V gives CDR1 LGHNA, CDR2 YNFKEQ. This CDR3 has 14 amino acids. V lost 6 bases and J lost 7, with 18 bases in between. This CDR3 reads CASRPGSAGNEAFF. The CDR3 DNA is TGTGCCAGCAGACCCGGGTCGGCAGGTAATGAAGCTTTCTTT.

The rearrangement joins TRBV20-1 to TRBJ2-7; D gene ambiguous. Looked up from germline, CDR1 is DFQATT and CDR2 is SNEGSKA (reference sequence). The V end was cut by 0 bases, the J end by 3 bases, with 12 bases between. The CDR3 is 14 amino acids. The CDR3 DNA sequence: TGCAGTGCTAGAGATCACGCCCCCAGCTACGAGCAGTACGTC. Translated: CSARDHAPSYEQYV.

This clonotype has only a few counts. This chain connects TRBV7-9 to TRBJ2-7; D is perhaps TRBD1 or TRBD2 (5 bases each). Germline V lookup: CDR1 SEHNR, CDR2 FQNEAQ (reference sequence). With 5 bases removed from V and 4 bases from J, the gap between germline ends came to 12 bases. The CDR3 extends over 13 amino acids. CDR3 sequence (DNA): TGTGCCAGCAGCCTCGGCTGGGGGTACGAGCAGTACGTC. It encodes CASSLGWGYEQYV.

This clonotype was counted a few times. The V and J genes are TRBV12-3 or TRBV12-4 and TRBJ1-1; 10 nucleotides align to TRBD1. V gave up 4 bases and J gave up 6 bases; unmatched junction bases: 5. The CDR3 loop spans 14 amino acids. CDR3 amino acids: CASSWDRGNAEAFF. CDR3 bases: TGTGCCAGCAGTTGGGACAGGGGAAACGCTGAAGCTTTCTTT.

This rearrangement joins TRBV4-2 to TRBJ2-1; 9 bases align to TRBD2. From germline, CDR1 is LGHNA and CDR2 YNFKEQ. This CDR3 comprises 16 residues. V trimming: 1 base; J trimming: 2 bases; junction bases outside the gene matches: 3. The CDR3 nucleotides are TGTGCCAGCAGCCAAGCGCGGGGGGGAACCTACAATGAGCAGTTCTTC. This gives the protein CASSQARGGTYNEQFF.

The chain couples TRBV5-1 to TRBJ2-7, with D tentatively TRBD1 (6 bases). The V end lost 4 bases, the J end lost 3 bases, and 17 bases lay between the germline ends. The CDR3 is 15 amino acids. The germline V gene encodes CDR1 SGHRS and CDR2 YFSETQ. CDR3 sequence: CASSPLTGAVYEQYF. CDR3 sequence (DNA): TGCGCCAGCAGCCCCCTGACAGGCGCCGTCTACGAGCAGTACTTC.

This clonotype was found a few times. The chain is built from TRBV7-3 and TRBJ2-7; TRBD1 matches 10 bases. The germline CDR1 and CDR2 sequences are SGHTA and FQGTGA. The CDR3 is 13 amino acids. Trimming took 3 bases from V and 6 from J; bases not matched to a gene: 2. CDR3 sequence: CASSFGTGAEQYF. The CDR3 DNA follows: TGTGCCAGCAGCTTTGGGACAGGGGCCGAGCAGTACTTC.

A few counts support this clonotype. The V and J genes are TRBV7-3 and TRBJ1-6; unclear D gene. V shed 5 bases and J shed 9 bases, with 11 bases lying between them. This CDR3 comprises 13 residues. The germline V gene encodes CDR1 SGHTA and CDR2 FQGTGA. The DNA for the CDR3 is TGTGCCAGCAGCGGAGGGCTGGGTTCACCCCTCCACTTT. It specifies CASSGGLGSPLHF.

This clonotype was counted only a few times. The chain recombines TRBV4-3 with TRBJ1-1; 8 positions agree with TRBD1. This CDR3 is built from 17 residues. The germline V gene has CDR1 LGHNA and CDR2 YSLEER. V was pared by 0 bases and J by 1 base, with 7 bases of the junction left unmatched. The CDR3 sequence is CASSQDRRQGWNTEAFF. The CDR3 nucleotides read TGCGCCAGCAGCCAAGATCGAAGACAGGGGTGGAACACTGAAGCTTTCTTT.

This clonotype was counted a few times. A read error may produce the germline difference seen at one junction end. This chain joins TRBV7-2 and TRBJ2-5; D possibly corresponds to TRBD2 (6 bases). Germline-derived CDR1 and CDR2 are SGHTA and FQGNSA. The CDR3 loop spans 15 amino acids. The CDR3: CPSSLGAPGEETQYF. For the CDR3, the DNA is TGTCCCAGCAGCTTAGGGGCCCCGGGGGAAGAGACCCAGTACTTC. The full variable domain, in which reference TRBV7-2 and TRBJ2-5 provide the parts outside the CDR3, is GAGVSQSPSNKVTEKGKDVELRCDPISGHTALYWYRQSLGQGLEFLIYFQGNSAPDKSGLPSDRFSAERTGGSVSTLTIQRTQQEDSAVYLCPSSLGAPGEETQYFGPGTRLLVL.

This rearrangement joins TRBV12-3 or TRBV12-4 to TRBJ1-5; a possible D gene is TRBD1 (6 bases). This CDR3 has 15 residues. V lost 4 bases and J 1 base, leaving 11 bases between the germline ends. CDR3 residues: CASSWDIQSNQPQHF. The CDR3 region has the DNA TGTGCCAGCAGTTGGGACATACAAAGCAATCAGCCCCAGCATTTT.

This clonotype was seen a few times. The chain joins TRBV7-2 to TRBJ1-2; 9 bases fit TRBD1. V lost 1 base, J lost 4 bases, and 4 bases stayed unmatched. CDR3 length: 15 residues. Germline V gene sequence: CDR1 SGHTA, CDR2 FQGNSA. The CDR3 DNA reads TGTGCCAGCAGCTTAGGACAGGGGGTTGTCTATGGCTACACCTTC. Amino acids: CASSLGQGVVYGYTF.

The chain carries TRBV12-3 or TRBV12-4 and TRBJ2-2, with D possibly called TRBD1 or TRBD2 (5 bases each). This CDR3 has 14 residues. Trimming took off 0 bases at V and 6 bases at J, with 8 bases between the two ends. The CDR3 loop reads CASSLAGEPGELFF. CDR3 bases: TGTGCCAGCAGTTTAGCGGGGGAGCCCGGGGAGCTGTTTTTT.

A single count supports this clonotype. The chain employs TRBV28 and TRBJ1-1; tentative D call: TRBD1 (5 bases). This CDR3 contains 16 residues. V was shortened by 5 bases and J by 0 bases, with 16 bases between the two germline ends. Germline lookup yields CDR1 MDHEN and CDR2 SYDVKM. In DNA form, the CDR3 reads TGTGCCAGCAGTCCTTGGCAGGGTGACGTGAACACTGAAGCTTTCTTT. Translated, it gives CASSPWQGDVNTEAFF.

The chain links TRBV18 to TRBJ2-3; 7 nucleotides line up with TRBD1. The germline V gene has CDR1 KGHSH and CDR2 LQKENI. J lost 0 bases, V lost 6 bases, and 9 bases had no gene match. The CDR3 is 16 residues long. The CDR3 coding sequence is TGTGCCAGCTCCCTCGGTCGACAGGGAAGCACAGATACGCAGTATTTT. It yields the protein CASSLGRQGSTDTQYF.